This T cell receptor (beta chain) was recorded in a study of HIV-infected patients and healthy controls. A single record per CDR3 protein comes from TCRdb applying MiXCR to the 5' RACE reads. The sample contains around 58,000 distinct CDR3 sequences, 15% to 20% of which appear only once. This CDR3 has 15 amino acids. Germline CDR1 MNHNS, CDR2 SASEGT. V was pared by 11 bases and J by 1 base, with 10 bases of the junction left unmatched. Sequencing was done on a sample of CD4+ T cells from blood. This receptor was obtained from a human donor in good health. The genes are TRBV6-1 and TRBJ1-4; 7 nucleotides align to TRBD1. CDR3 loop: CAGRQGLRTNEKLFF. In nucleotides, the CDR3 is TGTGCCGGAAGACAGGGACTCAGAACTAATGAAAAACTGTTTTTT.